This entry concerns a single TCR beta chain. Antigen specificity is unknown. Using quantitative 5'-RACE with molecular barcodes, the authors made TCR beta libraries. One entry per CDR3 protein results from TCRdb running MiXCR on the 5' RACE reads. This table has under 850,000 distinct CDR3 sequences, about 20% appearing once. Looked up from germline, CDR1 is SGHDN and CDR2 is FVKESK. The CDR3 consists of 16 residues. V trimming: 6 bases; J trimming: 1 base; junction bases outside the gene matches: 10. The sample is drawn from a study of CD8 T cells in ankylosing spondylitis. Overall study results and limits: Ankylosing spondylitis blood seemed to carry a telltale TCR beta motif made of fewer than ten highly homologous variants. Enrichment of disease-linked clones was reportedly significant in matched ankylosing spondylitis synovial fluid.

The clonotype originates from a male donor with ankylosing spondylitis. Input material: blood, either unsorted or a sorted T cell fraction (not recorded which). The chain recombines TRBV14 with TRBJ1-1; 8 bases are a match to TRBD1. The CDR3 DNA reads TGTGCCAGCAGATATCTGACAGGGGTTGGGAACACTGAAGCTTTCTTT. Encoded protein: CASRYLTGVGNTEAFF.